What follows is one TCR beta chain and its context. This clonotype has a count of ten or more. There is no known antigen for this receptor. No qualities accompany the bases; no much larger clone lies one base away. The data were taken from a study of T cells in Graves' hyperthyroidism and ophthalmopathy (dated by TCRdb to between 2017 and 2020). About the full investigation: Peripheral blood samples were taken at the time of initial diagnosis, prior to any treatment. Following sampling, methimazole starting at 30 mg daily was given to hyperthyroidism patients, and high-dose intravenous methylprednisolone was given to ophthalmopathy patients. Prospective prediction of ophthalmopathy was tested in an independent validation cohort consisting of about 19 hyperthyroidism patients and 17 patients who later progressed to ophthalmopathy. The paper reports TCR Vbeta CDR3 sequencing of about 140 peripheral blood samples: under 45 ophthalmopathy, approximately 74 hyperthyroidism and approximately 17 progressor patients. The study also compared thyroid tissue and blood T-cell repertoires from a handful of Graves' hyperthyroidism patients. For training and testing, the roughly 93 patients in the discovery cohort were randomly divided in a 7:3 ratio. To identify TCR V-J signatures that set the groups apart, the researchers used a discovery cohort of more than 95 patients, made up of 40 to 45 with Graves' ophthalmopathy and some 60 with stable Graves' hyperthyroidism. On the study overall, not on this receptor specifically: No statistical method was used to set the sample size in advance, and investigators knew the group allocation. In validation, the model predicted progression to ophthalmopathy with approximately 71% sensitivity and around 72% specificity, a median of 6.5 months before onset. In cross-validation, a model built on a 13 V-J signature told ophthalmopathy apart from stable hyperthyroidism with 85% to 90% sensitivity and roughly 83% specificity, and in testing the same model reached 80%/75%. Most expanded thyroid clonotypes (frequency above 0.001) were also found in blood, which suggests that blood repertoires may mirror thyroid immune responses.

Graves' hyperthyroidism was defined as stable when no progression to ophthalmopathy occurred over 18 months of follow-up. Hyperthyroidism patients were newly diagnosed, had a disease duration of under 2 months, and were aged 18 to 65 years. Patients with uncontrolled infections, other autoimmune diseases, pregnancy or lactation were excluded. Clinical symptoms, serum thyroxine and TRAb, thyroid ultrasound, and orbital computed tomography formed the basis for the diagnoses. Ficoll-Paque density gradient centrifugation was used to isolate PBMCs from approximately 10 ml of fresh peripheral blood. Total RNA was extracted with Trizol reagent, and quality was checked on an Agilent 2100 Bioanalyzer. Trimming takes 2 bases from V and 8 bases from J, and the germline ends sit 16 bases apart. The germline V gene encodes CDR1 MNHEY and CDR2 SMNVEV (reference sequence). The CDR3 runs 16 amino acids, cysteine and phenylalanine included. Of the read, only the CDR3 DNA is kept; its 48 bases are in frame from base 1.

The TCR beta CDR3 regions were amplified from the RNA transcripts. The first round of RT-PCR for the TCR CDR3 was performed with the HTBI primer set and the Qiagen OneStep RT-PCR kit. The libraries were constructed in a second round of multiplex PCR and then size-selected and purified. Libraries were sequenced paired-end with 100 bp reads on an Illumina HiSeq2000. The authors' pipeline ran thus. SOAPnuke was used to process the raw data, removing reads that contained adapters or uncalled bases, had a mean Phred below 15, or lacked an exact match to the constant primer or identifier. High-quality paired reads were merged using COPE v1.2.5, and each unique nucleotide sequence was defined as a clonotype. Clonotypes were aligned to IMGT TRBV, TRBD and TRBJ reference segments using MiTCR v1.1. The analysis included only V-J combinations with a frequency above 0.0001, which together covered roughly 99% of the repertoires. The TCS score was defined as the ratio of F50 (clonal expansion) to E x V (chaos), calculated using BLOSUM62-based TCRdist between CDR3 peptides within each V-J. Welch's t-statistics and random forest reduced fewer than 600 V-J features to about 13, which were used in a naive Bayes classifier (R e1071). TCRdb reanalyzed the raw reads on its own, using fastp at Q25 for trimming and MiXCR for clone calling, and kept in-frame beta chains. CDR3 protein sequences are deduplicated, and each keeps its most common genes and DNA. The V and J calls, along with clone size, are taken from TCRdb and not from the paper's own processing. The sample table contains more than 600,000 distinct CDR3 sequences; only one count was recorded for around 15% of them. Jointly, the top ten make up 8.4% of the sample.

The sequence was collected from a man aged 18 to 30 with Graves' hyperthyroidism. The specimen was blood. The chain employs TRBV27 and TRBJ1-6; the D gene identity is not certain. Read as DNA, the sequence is TGTGCCAGCAGTTTAGACGGCCTAAGGTGGGATTCACCCCTCCACTTT. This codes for CASSLDGLRWDSPLHF.